Below are 27 T cell receptor beta chains sequenced from a single sample in a study of cytomegalovirus exposure and HLA in healthy donors. Sequencing was performed with immunoSEQ multiplex PCR; in TCRdb, only in-frame clones are kept and a portion is missing. The sample records about 130,000 clones, 75% to 90% being singletons. Source material: PBMCs. These receptors came from a young woman in good health and CMV-seronegative.

This clone appeared a single time. The rearrangement joins TRBV19 to TRBJ2-1; 7 nucleotides align to TRBD1. The CDR3 has 14 residues. V was clipped by 5 bases and J by 2 bases; unmatched bases: 3. Germline CDR1 is LNHDA and CDR2 is SQIVND (reference sequence). CDR3 in amino acids: CASSPTGTYNEQFF. Written as DNA, the CDR3 is TGTGCCAGTAGTCCGACAGGGACCTACAATGAGCAGTTCTTC.

CDR3 bases: TGTGCCAGCTCACCAGTGAAGGGGGAAGAGACCCAGTACTTC. Translating it yields CASSPVKGEETQYF. The rearrangement joins TRBV18 to TRBJ2-5, with a tentative D call TRBD1 (6 bases). Deletions cut 2 bases from V and 3 bases from J, with 10 bases between. Germline V gives CDR1 KGHSH, CDR2 LQKENI. The CDR3 is 14 residues long. The full variable domain, completed using reference TRBV18 and TRBJ2-5, is NAGVMQNPRHLVRRRGQEARLRCSPMKGHSHVYWYRQLPEEGLKFMVYLQKENIIDESGMPKERFSAEFPKEGPSILRIQQVVRGDSAAYFCASSPVKGEETQYFGPGTRLLVL.

The chain joins TRBV23-1 to TRBJ2-2; D may be TRBD1 (6 bases). TRBV23-1 is filed as an ORF, its function uncertain. The CDR3 has 18 residues. The germline V and J ends were trimmed by 4 bases and 0 bases, with 18 bases remaining between them. The CDR3 here is CASSPWTEDPANTGELFF. CDR3 bases: TGCGCCAGCAGTCCCTGGACAGAGGACCCGGCGAACACCGGGGAGCTGTTTTTT.

The CDR3 protein is CASRGLAPDTQYF. Written as DNA, the CDR3 is TGTGCCAGTAGGGGACTAGCCCCAGATACGCAGTATTTT. The chain carries TRBV19 and TRBJ2-3, with 9 bases identical to TRBD2. The length of the CDR3 is 13 residues. V lost 6 bases and J lost 4; bases outside the gene matches: 2. Germline V CDR1 and CDR2: LNHDA, SQIVND (reference sequence).

The chain combines TRBV7-8 with TRBJ2-3; D remains ambiguous. Trimming took off 7 bases at V and 0 bases at J, with 14 bases between the two ends. The CDR3 loop spans 15 amino acids. Germline lookup yields CDR1 SGHVS and CDR2 FQNEAQ. The CDR3 region is CASTIITQSTDTQYF. CDR3 DNA: TGTGCCAGCACCATAATAACCCAGAGCACAGATACGCAGTATTTT.

The rearrangement uses TRBV7-6 and TRBJ2-1; D possibly corresponds to TRBD2 (6 bases). The CDR3 has 13 residues. The germline gives CDR1 SGHVS, CDR2 FNYEAQ. V shed 5 bases and J shed 6 bases, with 11 bases lying between them. The CDR3 is CASSPGGGNEQFF. As DNA, the CDR3 is TGTGCCAGCAGCCCCGGGGGTGGCAATGAGCAGTTCTTC.

The genes are TRBV5-1 and TRBJ2-3; the D is unclear. Germline-derived CDR1 and CDR2 are SGHRS and YFSETQ. The ends were cut back, 4 bases at V and 2 bases at J, with 5 bases in the middle. The CDR3 is 12 residues long. The CDR3 loop is CASSPNTDTQYF. The CDR3 coding sequence is TGCGCCAGCAGCCCCAACACAGATACGCAGTATTTT. Together with reference TRBV5-1 and TRBJ2-3, the CDR3 gives the full variable domain: KAGVTQTPRYLIKTRGQQVTLSCSPISGHRSVSWYQQTPGQGLQFLFEYFSETQRNKGNFPGRFSGRQFSNSRSEMNVSTLELGDSALYLCASSPNTDTQYFGPGTRLTVL.

This clone was counted a few times. V usage is TRBV7-9 and J usage is TRBJ1-2, with TRBD1 matching over 9 bases. V dropped 5 bases and J dropped 4; count of bases not matched to a gene: 2. The CDR3 has 13 residues. Germline V gene data show CDR1 as SEHNR and CDR2 as FQNEAQ (reference sequence). The CDR3 protein is CASSQGQGYGYTF. CDR3 DNA sequence: TGTGCCAGCAGCCAGGGACAGGGCTATGGCTACACCTTC.

CDR3 DNA sequence: TGCAGCGCGGGACATAACACCGGGGAGCTGTTTTTT. Amino acids: CSAGHNTGELFF. The V gene is TRBV29-1, the J gene TRBJ2-2; tentative D call: TRBD1 (6 bases). The CDR3 length is 12 residues. V shed 7 bases and J shed 2 bases, with 8 bases lying between them. Looked up from germline, CDR1 is SQVTM and CDR2 is ANQGSEA.

The V gene is TRBV13, the J gene TRBJ2-1, with D possibly TRBD2 on 6 matching bases. CDR3 size: 15 residues. V lost 5 bases, J lost 1 base, and 12 bases lay in between. Germline V lookup: CDR1 PRHDT, CDR2 FYEKMQ (reference sequence). The CDR3 loop reads CASSPGLASYNEQFF. CDR3 coding DNA: TGTGCCAGCAGCCCCGGGCTAGCGTCCTACAATGAGCAGTTCTTC.

The V call is TRBV4-1, the J call TRBJ2-1, with a weak D call TRBD2 (5 bases). V lost 5 bases and J 1 base, leaving 12 bases between the germline ends. This CDR3 is built from 15 residues. Germline V gene lookup returns CDR1 MGHRA and CDR2 YSYEKL. This CDR3 reads CASSYLARSYNEQFF. Here the CDR3 DNA reads TGCGCCAGCAGCTATCTAGCTCGGTCCTACAATGAGCAGTTCTTC.

With regard to this clone: An end of the junction differs from the germline gene, which may be a read error. This chain uses TRBV10-3 with TRBJ2-7; tentative D call: TRBD1 (6 bases). The length of the CDR3 is 12 residues. CDR1 is ENHRY and CDR2 is SYGVKD in the germline V gene. CDR3 DNA sequence: TGTGCCATCAGTGACACGAGGACAGTGCCCTTATTC. Translating gives CAISDTRTVPLF.

The genes are TRBV19 and TRBJ2-2, with TRBD1 identical over 12 bases. Germline V lookup: CDR1 LNHDA, CDR2 SQIVND (reference sequence). V was pared by 6 bases and J by 5 bases, with 10 bases of the junction left unmatched. The CDR3 covers 17 residues. The CDR3 coding sequence is TGTGCCAGTAGCCCGTCCCGGGACAGGGGGCATACCGGGGAGCTGTTTTTT. This gives the protein CASSPSRDRGHTGELFF.

This chain uses TRBV2 with TRBJ2-7, with a tentative D call TRBD1 (6 bases). Per the germline V gene, CDR1 is SNHLY and CDR2 is FYNNEI. The V gene lost 6 bases and the J gene lost 2 bases, with 14 bases spanning the gap. This CDR3 has 14 amino acids. The CDR3 nucleotides are TGTGCCAGCAGGGTGTTACAGGGCACCTACGAGCAGTACTTC. Its protein is CASRVLQGTYEQYF. Drawing the rest from reference TRBV2 and TRBJ2-7, the complete variable domain is EPEVTQTPSHQVTQMGQEVILRCVPISNHLYFYWYRQILGQKVEFLVSFYNNEISEKSEIFDDQFSVERPDGSNFTLKIRSTKLEDSAMYFCASRVLQGTYEQYFGPGTRLTVT.

The V and J genes are TRBV11-2 and TRBJ1-1; tentative D call: TRBD1 (6 bases). The length of the CDR3 is 14 residues. Trimming removed 6 bases at V and 5 bases at J, with 16 bases between. Germline-derived CDR1 and CDR2 are SGHAT and FQNNGV. The CDR3 spells CASSYFRGGTEAFF. In DNA form, the CDR3 reads TGTGCCAGCAGTTACTTTCGAGGGGGTACTGAAGCTTTCTTT.

This sequence joins TRBV16 and TRBJ2-1; TRBD2 aligns across 8 bases. V lost 2 bases and J lost 7; bases outside the gene matches: 1. Germline loops: CDR1 KGHSY, CDR2 FQNENV. The CDR3 contains 13 residues. The chain's CDR3 is CASSQQRENEQFF. CDR3 nucleotide sequence: TGTGCCAGCAGCCAACAGCGGGAGAATGAGCAGTTCTTC.

The chain has TRBV5-6 and TRBJ2-4, with unresolved D. CDR1 is SGHDT, CDR2 YYEEEE, per germline. Deletions cut 2 bases from V and 4 bases from J, with 4 bases between. This CDR3 has 12 amino acids. The CDR3 sequence: CASSLTKNIQYF. In DNA, the CDR3 is TGTGCCAGCAGCTTAACTAAAAACATTCAGTACTTC.

The chain uses TRBV4-2 and TRBJ2-5; 8 bases map to TRBD2. Per germline, CDR1 LGHNA and CDR2 YNFKEQ. Trimming cost V 3 bases and J 5 bases; bases outside gene matches: 8. The CDR3 loop spans 15 amino acids. CDR3 sequence (DNA): TGTGCCAGCAGCCAGGTAGCGGGAACGTGGGAGACCCAGTACTTC. It codes for CASSQVAGTWETQYF.

The chain joins TRBV7-3 to TRBJ2-1, with 8 bases that match TRBD2. There are 14 residues in the CDR3. Germline CDR1 reads SGHTA; CDR2 reads FQGTGA. The ends lost 2 bases at V and 5 bases at J; junction bases unmatched: 2. The CDR3: CASSLELADNEQFF. The DNA for the CDR3 is TGTGCCAGCAGCTTAGAACTAGCGGACAATGAGCAGTTCTTC.

This clone was found once. V usage is TRBV6-1 and J usage is TRBJ2-7; TRBD1 matches at 7 bases. Germline-derived CDR1 and CDR2 are MNHNS and SASEGT. The V segment lost 1 base and the J segment 0 bases; nucleotides outside the gene matches: 3. The CDR3 is made up of 15 amino acids. CDR3 DNA sequence: TGTGCCAGCAGTGAAGTAGGGGACAGCTCCTACGAGCAGTACTTC. This gives the protein CASSEVGDSSYEQYF.

The chain is built from TRBV27 and TRBJ2-7; 9 positions match TRBD1. The CDR3 runs 14 residues. CDR1 and CDR2 (germline): MNHEY, SMNVEV (reference sequence). V was clipped by 3 bases and J by 4 bases; unmatched bases: 4. This CDR3 reads CASSFHDRGYEQYF. CDR3 DNA sequence: TGTGCCAGCAGTTTCCATGACAGGGGGTACGAGCAGTACTTC.

This chain uses TRBV5-5 with TRBJ2-2; no firm D call. This CDR3 spans 14 amino acids. CDR1 and CDR2 from the germline V gene are SGHKS and YYEKEE (reference sequence). V lost 1 base, J lost 2 bases, and 6 bases lay in between. CDR3 residues: CASSLLQNTGELFF. CDR3 bases: TGTGCCAGCAGCTTGTTACAAAACACCGGGGAGCTGTTTTTT.

This sequence joins TRBV27 and TRBJ2-7; 10 nucleotides align to TRBD2. The CDR3 is 14 amino acids. The ends lost 4 bases at V and 3 bases at J; junction bases unmatched: 3. CDR1 is MNHEY and CDR2 is SMNVEV in the germline V gene (reference sequence). The CDR3 DNA reads as TGTGCCAGCAGTTCCCTAGCGGGAGACTACGAGCAGTACTTC. This translates into CASSSLAGDYEQYF.

V gene TRBV7-9 combines with J gene TRBJ1-1, with D possibly being TRBD1 (6 bases). CDR3 length: 12 amino acids. The germline V gene has CDR1 SEHNR and CDR2 FQNEAQ (reference sequence). With 0 bases removed from V and 11 bases from J, the gap between germline ends came to 10 bases. The CDR3 spells CASSLANREAFF. The CDR3 nucleotides are TGTGCCAGCAGCTTAGCGAACAGGGAGGCTTTCTTT.

The V gene is TRBV29-1, the J gene TRBJ2-1, with TRBD2 matching 12 bases. Trimming removed 3 bases from V and 10 bases from J; junction bases left unmatched: 10. The CDR3 is 15 amino acids. Germline lookup yields CDR1 SQVTM and CDR2 ANQGSEA. The CDR3 loop reads CSVERLAGGSGEQFF. The CDR3 DNA sequence: TGCAGCGTTGAGCGCCTAGCGGGAGGGAGTGGGGAGCAGTTCTTC.

This chain joins TRBV30 and TRBJ2-6, with 8 bases fitting TRBD1. Trimming cost V 1 base and J 4 bases; bases outside gene matches: 9. Germline V gene data show CDR1 as GTSNPN and CDR2 as SVGIG (reference sequence). The CDR3 totals 17 residues. CDR3 amino acids: CAWSDPGGQAGANVLTF. For the CDR3, the DNA is TGTGCCTGGAGTGACCCAGGGGGCCAAGCAGGGGCCAACGTCCTGACTTTC.

This chain uses TRBV6-5 with TRBJ2-7; TRBD2 might be the D (6 bases). This CDR3 is 14 amino acids long. V lost 6 bases and J 2 bases, leaving 14 bases between the germline ends. From germline, CDR1 is MNHEY and CDR2 SVGAGI. For the CDR3, the DNA is TGTGCCAGCAGGGTCGGGACTCAAACCTACGAGCAGTACTTC. Its translation is CASRVGTQTYEQYF.